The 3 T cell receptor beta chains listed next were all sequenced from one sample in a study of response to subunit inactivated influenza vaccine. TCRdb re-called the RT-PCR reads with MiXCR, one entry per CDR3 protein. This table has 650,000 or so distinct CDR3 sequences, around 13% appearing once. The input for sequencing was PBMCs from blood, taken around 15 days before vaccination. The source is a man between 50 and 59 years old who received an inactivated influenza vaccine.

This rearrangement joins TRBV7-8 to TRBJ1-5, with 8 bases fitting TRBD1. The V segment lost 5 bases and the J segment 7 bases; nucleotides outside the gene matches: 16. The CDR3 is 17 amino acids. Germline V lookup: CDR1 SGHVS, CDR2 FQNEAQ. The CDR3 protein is CASSTQSGQGAKQPQHF. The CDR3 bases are TGTGCCAGCAGCACCCAATCGGGGCAGGGGGCGAAGCAGCCCCAGCATTTT.

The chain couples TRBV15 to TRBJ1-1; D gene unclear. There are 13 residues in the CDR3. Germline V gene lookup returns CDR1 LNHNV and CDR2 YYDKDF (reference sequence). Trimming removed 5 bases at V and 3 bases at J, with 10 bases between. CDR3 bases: TGTGCCACCAGCCCAACGTTTGACACTGAAGCTTTCTTT. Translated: CATSPTFDTEAFF.

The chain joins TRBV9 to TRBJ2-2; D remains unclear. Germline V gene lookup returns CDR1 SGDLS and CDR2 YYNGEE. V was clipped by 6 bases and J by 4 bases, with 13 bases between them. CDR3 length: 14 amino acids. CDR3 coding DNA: TGTGCCAGCAAGCAGGATTTGAGCACCGGGGAGCTGTTTTTT. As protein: CASKQDLSTGELFF.